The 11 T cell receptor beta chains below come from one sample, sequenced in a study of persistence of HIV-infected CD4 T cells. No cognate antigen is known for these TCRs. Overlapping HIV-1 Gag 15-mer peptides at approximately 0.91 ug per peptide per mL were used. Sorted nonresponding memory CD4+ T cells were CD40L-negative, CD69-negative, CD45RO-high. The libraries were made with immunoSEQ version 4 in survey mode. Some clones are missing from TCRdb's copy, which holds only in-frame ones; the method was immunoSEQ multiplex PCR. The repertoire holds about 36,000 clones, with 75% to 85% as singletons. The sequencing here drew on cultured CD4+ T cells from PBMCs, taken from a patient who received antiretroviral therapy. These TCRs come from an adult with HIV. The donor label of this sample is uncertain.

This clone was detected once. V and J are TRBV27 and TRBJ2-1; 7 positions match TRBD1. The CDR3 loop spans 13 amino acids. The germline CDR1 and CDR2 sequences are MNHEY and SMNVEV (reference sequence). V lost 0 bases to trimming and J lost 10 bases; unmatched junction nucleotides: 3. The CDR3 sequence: CASSLSPQGEQFF. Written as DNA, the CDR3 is TGTGCCAGCAGTTTATCCCCACAGGGGGAGCAGTTCTTC.

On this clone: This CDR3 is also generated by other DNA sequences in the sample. The CDR3 DNA follows: TGTGCCAGCAGTTTTCGAGGGGAAGAGACCCAGTACTTC. Translated, it gives CASSFRGEETQYF. The rearrangement links TRBV12-3 or TRBV12-4 to TRBJ2-5; D is perhaps TRBD1 or TRBD2 (5 bases each). The CDR3 runs to 13 residues. Trimming pared 3 bases from V and 3 bases from J, leaving 8 bases between.

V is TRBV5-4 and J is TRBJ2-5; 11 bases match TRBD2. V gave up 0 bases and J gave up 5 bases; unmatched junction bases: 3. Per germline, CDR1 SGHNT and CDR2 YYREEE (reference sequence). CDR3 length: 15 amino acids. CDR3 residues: CASSLELAGVETQYF. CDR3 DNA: TGTGCCAGCAGCTTGGAACTAGCGGGGGTGGAGACCCAGTACTTC.

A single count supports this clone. The CDR3 DNA reads as TGTGCCTGGAACAGGAACACTGAAGCTTTCTTT. Encoded protein: CAWNRNTEAFF. The V call is TRBV30, the J call TRBJ1-1; no definite D call. CDR1 GTSNPN and CDR2 SVGIG come from the germline V gene (reference sequence). Trimming removed 4 bases at V and 1 base at J, with 4 bases between. The CDR3 extends over 11 amino acids.

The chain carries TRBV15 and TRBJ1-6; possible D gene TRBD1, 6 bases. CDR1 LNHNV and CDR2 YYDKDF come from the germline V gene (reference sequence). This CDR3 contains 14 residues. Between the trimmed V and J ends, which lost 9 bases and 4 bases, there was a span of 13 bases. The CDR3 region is CATCEGVYNSPLHF. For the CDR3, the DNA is TGTGCCACATGCGAGGGGGTTTATAATTCACCCCTCCACTTT.

The CDR3 region is CASSRAGDGNIQYF. The CDR3, as DNA: TGTGCCAGTAGTAGGGCAGGGGACGGAAACATTCAGTACTTC. The V and J genes are TRBV19 and TRBJ2-4; perhaps TRBD1 as D (6 bases). V gave up 4 bases and J gave up 6 bases, with 13 bases separating them. CDR3 length: 14 residues. Germline assignment: CDR1 LNHDA and CDR2 SQIVND (reference sequence).

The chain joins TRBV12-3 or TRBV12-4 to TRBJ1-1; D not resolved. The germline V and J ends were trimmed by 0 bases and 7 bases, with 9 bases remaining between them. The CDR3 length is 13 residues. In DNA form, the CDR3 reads TGTGCCAGCAGTTTAGCGCTAAGTCTTGAAGCTTTCTTT. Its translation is CASSLALSLEAFF.

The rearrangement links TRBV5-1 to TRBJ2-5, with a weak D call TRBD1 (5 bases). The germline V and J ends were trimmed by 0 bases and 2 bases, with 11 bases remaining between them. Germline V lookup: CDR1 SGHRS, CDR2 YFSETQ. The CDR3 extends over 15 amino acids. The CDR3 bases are TGCGCCAGCAGCTTGGCGGGCAACAGGCAAGAGACCCAGTACTTC. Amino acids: CASSLAGNRQETQYF.

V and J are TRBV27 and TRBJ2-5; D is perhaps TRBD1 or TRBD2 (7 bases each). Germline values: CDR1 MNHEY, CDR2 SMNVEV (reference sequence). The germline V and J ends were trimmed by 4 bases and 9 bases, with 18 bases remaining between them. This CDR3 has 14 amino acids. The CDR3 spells CASSSPGRGGAQYF. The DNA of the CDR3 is TGTGCCAGCAGTTCCCCTGGCAGGGGGGGGGCCCAGTACTTC.

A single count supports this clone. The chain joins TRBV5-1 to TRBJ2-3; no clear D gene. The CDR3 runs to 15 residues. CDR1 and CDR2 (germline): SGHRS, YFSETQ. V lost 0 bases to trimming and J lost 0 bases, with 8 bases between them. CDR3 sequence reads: CASSLVAASTDTQYF. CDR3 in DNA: TGCGCCAGCAGCTTGGTAGCTGCTAGCACAGATACGCAGTATTTT.

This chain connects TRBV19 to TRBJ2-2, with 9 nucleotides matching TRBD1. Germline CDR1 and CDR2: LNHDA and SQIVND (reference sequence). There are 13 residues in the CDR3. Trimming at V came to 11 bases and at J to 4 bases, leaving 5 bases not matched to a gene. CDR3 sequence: CACRDRATGELFF. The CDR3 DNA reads TGTGCCTGCCGGGACAGGGCCACCGGGGAGCTGTTTTTT.